Presented here are 4 T cell receptor beta chains from one specimen sequenced in a study of cytomegalovirus exposure and HLA in healthy donors. Amplification used 60 Vbeta primers and 13 Jbeta primers. Only in-frame clones appear in the TCRdb table, and some are missing; sequencing was by immunoSEQ multiplex PCR. Altogether roughly 160,000 clones are present, roughly three quarters being singletons, with the ten largest covering 1.2% to 1.5%. The sequenced sample was PBMCs. The receptor set was obtained from a man in his 60s in good health and CMV-seronegative.

This clone was seen a handful of times. CDR3 sequence reads: CASSRSQGLLAGLKETQYF. The CDR3 nucleotides read TGCGCCAGCAGCCGGTCACAGGGGTTACTAGCGGGTCTCAAAGAGACCCAGTACTTC. This rearrangement joins TRBV4-1 to TRBJ2-5, with TRBD2 matching over 9 bases. V gave up 4 bases and J gave up 3 bases; unmatched junction bases: 18. Germline CDR1 reads MGHRA; CDR2 reads YSYEKL. This CDR3 comprises 19 residues.

This rearrangement joins TRBV6-5 to TRBJ2-7; D is perhaps TRBD2 (5 bases). This CDR3 is built from 11 residues. V lost 2 bases and J 6 bases, leaving 5 bases between the germline ends. From germline, CDR1 is MNHEY and CDR2 SVGAGI. DNA for the CDR3: TGTGCCAGCAGTTACGGAGGCGAGCAGTACTTC. Protein: CASSYGGEQYF.

This chain uses TRBV7-3 with TRBJ1-2, with D perhaps TRBD1 (5 bases). Germline CDR1 SGHTA, CDR2 FQGTGA. V was pared by 1 base and J by 2 bases, with 14 bases between. This CDR3 is 16 amino acids long. CDR3 DNA sequence: TGTGCCAGCAGCTTAATGACGTACAGGCCGAACTATGGCTACACCTTC. Translation gives CASSLMTYRPNYGYTF.

The chain joins TRBV2 to TRBJ2-7, with 11 bases aligning to TRBD2. Trimming cost V 2 bases and J 3 bases; bases outside gene matches: 0. Germline CDR1 and CDR2: SNHLY and FYNNEI. The CDR3 covers 14 residues. The CDR3 nucleotides are TGTGCCAGCAGTGAAACTAGCGGGGGCTACGAGCAGTACTTC. This encodes CASSETSGGYEQYF.